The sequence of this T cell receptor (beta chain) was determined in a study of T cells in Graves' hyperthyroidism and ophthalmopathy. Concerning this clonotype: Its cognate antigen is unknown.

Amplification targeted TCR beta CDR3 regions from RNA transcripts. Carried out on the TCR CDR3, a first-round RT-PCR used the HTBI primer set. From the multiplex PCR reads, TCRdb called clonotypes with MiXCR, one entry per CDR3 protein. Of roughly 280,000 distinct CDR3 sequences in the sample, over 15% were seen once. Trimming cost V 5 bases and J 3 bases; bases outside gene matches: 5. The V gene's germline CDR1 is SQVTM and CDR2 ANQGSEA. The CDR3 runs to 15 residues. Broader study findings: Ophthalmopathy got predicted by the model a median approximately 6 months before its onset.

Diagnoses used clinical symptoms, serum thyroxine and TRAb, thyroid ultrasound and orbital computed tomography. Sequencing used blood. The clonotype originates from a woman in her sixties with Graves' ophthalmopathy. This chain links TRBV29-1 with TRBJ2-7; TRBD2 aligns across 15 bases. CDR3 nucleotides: TGCAGCGTTAGGACTAGCGGGAGGGGGTACTACGAGCAGTACTTC. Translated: CSVRTSGRGYYEQYF.